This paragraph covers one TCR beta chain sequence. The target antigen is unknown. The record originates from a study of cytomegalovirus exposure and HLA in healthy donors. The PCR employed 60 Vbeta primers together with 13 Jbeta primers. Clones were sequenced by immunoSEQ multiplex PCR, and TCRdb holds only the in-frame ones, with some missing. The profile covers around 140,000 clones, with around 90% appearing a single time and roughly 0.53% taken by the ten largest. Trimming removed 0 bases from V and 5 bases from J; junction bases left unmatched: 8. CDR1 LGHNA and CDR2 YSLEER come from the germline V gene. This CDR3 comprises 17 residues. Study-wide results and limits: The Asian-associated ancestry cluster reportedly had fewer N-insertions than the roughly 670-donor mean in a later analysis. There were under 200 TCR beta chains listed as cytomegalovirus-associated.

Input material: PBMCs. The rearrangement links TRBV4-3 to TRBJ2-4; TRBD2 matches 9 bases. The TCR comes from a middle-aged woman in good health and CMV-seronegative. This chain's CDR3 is CASSQDWASGTQNIQYF. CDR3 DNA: TGCGCCAGCAGCCAAGATTGGGCTAGCGGGACTCAAAACATTCAGTACTTC.